At least ten counts were recorded for the clone carrying this T cell receptor (beta chain). The antigen is not known. The length of the CDR3 is 10 residues. The germline CDR1 and CDR2 sequences are MDHEN and SYDVKM. The V and J ends lost 8 bases and 5 bases respectively, with 7 bases between them. This sample was taken from a study of T cell repertoires in cytomegalovirus infection. For the study at large: CMV infection and matching HLA type were both indicated by public TCR beta signatures.

The study, taken as a whole, reports: CMV carriers with the relevant HLA were identified by cumulative public TCR beta family frequency.

TCRdb passed the reads through MiXCR, listing each CDR3 protein once. Of hundreds of thousands of distinct CDR3 sequences in the sample, more than 8% are singletons; the top ten hold over 3.5%. The TCR comes from a human donor in good health (CMV status not recorded). Some clones in this sample may be carry-over from other donors' samples. Input material: PBMCs. V usage is TRBV28 and J usage is TRBJ2-7; no reliable D call. The chain's CDR3 is CASLGNEQYF. The DNA for the CDR3 is TGTGCCAGCCTCGGCAACGAGCAGTACTTC.